Sequencing of this T cell receptor beta chain was carried out in a study of T cell responses to AZD1222 COVID-19 vaccine. Study observations and caveats: Of the AZD1222 recipients, only 5 or 6 were seropositive at baseline. Spike-specific TCR breadth rose after two AZD1222 doses, and depth rose as well. Spike was spanned by vaccine-associated CD4 TCRs, with dominance at 160-218 and 743-854. Among the donors, most were white British and more were female, and clonal diversity was possibly underestimated.

Details on this clone: Its cognate antigen is unknown.

The trim removed 2 bases at V and 6 bases at J, leaving 5 bases unmatched. Germline assignment: CDR1 SGHTA and CDR2 FQGTGA. The CDR3 is 15 residues long. The table came from immunoSEQ multiplex PCR; TCRdb's copy has only in-frame clones and leaves some out. Of roughly 120,000 clones listed, 88% were seen once; the top ten hold around 4%. This TCR came from an adult who received the AZD1222 COVID-19 vaccine. The rearrangement uses TRBV7-3 and TRBJ1-3; 9 bases are a match to TRBD1. Sequenced material: peripheral blood, taken 28 days after the second AZD1222 dose. The CDR3 sequence: CASSLGTGSSNTIYF. The CDR3 region has the DNA TGTGCCAGCAGCTTAGGGACAGGGAGTTCAAACACCATATATTTT.